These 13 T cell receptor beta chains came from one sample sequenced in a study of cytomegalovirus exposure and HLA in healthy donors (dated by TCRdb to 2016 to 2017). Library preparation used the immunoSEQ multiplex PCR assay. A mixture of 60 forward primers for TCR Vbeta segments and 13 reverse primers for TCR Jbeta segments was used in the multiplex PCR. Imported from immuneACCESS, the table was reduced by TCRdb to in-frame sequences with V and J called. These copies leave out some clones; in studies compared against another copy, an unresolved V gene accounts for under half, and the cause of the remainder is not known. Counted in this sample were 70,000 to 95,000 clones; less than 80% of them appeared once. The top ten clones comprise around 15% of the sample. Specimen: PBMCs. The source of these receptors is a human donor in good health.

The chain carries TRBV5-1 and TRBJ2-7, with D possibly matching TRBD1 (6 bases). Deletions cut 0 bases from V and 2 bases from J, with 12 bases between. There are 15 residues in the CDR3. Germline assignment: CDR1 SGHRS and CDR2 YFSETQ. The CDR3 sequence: CASSLGTAGPYEQYF. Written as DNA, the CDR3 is TGCGCCAGCAGCTTGGGGACAGCAGGTCCCTACGAGCAGTACTTC. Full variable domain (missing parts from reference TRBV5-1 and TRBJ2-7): KAGVTQTPRYLIKTRGQQVTLSCSPISGHRSVSWYQQTPGQGLQFLFEYFSETQRNKGNFPGRFSGRQFSNSRSEMNVSTLELGDSALYLCASSLGTAGPYEQYFGPGTRLTVT.

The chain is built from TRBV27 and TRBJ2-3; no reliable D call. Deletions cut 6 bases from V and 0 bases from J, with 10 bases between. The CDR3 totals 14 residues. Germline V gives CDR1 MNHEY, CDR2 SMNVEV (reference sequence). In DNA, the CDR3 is TGTGCCAGCAGCTACTCAGGAAGCACAGATACGCAGTATTTT. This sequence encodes CASSYSGSTDTQYF.

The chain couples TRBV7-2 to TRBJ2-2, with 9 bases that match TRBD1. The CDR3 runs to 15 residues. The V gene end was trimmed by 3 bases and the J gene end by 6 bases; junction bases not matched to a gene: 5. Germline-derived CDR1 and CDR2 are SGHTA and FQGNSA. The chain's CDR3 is CASSFGTGSPGELFF. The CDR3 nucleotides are TGTGCCAGCAGCTTCGGGACAGGGAGTCCCGGGGAGCTGTTTTTT.

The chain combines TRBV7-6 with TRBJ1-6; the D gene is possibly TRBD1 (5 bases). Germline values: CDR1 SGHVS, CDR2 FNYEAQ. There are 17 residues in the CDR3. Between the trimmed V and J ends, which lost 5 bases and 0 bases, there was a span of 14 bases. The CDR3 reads CASSLLGGSSYNSPLHF. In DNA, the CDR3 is TGTGCCAGCAGCCTCCTCGGGGGGAGCTCCTATAATTCACCCCTCCACTTT.

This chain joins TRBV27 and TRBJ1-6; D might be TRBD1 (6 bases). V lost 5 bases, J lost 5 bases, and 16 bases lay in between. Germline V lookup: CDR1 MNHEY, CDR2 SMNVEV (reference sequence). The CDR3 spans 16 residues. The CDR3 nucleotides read TGTGCCAGCAGTCCCCGGGGGGCGGGGAATAATTCACCCCTCCACTTT. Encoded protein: CASSPRGAGNNSPLHF.

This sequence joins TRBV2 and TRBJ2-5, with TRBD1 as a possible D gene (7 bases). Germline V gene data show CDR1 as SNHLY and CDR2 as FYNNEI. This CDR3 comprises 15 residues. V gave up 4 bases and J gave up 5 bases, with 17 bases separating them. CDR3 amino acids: CASSGTQGSGETQYF. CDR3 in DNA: TGTGCCAGCAGTGGAACACAGGGGAGCGGGGAGACCCAGTACTTC. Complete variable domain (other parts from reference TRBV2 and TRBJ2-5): EPEVTQTPSHQVTQMGQEVILRCVPISNHLYFYWYRQILGQKVEFLVSFYNNEISEKSEIFDDQFSVERPDGSNFTLKIRSTKLEDSAMYFCASSGTQGSGETQYFGPGTRLLVL.

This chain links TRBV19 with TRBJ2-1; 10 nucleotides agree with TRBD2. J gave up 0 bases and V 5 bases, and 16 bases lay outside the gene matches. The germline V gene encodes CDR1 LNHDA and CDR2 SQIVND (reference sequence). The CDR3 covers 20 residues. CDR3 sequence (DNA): TGTGCCAGTAGTCCGGCTGGTGCAGCGGGGGGGCCGCTCTCCTACAATGAGCAGTTCTTC. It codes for CASSPAGAAGGPLSYNEQFF.

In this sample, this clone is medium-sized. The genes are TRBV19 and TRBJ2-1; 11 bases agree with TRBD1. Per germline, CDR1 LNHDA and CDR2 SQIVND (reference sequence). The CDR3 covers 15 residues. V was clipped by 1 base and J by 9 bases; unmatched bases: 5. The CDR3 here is CASSIGGTGGIEQFF. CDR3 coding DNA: TGTGCCAGTAGTATAGGGGGGACAGGGGGAATTGAGCAGTTCTTC. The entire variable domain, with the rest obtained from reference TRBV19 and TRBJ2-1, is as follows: DGGITQSPKYLFRKEGQNVTLSCEQNLNHDAMYWYRQDPGQGLRLIYYSQIVNDFQKGDIAEGYSVSREKKESFPLTVTSAQKNPTAFYLCASSIGGTGGIEQFFGPGTRLTVL.

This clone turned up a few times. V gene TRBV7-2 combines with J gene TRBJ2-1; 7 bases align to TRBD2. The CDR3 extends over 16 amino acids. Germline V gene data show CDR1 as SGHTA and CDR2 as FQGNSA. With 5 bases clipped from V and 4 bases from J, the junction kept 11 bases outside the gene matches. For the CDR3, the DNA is TGTGCCAGCAGCCAAAACGGGGGGACTGGGTACAATGAGCAGTTCTTC. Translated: CASSQNGGTGYNEQFF.

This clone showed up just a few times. The CDR3 protein is CASSQDSAGTGFSYGYTF. In nucleotides, the CDR3 is TGCGCCAGCAGCCAAGATAGTGCCGGGACAGGTTTTAGCTATGGCTACACCTTC. V gene TRBV4-3 combines with J gene TRBJ1-2; 8 bases map to TRBD1. Per the germline V gene, CDR1 is LGHNA and CDR2 is YSLEER. V gave up 0 bases and J gave up 4 bases; unmatched junction bases: 13. The CDR3 length is 18 residues.

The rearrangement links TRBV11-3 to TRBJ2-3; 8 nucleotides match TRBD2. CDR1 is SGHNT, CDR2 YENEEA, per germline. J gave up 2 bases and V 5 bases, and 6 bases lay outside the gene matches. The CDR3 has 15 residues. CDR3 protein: CASSPRGAPTDTQYF. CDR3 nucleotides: TGTGCCAGCAGCCCGCGGGGGGCCCCCACAGATACGCAGTATTTT.

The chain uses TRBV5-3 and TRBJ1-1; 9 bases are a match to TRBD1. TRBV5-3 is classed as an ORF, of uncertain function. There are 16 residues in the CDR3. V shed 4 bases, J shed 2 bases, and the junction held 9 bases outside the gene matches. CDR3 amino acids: CARSRGDRERNTEAFF. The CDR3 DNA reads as TGTGCCAGAAGCCGGGGGGACAGGGAGAGAAACACTGAAGCTTTCTTT.

CDR3 loop: CASSLSGVNYGYTF. The CDR3 DNA sequence: TGCGCCAGCAGCTTGTCAGGCGTTAACTATGGCTACACCTTC. The V and J genes are TRBV5-1 and TRBJ1-2; no reliable D call. There are 14 residues in the CDR3. Deletions cut 1 base from V and 1 base from J, with 8 bases between. From germline, CDR1 is SGHRS and CDR2 YFSETQ.